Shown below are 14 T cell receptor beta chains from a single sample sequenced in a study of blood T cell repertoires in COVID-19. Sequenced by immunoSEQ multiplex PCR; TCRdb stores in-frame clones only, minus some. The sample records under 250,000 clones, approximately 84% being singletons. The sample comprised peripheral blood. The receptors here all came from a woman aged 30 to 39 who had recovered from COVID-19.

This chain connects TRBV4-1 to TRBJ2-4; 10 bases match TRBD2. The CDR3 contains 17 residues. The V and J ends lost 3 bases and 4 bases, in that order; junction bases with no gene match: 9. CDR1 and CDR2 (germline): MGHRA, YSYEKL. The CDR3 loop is CASSQHSGRIAKNIQYF. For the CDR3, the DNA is TGCGCCAGCAGCCAGCATAGCGGGAGGATAGCTAAAAACATTCAGTACTTC.

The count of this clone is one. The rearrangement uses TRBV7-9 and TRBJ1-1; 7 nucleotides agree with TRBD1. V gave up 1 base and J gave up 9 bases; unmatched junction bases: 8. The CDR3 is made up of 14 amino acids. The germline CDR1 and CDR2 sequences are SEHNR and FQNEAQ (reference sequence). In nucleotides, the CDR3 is TGTGCCAGCAGCTTAGAGGGAAAGAGGGGGCAAGCTTTCTTT. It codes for CASSLEGKRGQAFF. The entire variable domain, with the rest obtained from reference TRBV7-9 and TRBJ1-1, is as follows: DTGVSQNPRHKITKRGQNVTFRCDPISEHNRLYWYRQTLGQGPEFLTYFQNEAQLEKSRLLSDRFSAERPKGSFSTLEIQRTEQGDSAMYLCASSLEGKRGQAFFGQGTRLTVV.

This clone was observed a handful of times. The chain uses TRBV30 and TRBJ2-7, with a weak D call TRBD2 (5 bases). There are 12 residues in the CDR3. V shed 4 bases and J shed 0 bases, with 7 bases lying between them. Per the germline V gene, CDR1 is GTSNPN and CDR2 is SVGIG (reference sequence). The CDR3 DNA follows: TGTGCCTGGACGGGGAGCTCCTACGAGCAGTACTTC. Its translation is CAWTGSSYEQYF. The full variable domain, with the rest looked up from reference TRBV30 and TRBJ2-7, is SQTIHQWPATLVQPVGSPLSLECTVEGTSNPNLYWYRQAAGRGLQLLFYSVGIGQISSEVPQNLSASRPQDRQFILSSKKLLLSDSGFYLCAWTGSSYEQYFGPGTRLTVT.

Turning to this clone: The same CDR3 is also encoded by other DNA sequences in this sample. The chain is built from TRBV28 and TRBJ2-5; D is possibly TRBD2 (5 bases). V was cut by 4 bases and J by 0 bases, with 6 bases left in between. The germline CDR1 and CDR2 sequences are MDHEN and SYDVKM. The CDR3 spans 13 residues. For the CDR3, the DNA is TGTGCCAGCAGTTCGGGGTACCAAGAGACCCAGTACTTC. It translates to CASSSGYQETQYF.

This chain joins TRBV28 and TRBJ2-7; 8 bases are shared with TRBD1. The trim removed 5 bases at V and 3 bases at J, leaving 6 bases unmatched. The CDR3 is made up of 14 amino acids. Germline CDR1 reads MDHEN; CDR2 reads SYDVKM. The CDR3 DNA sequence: TGTGCCAGCAGTGCCGACAGGGGCGGCTACGAGCAGTACTTC. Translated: CASSADRGGYEQYF.

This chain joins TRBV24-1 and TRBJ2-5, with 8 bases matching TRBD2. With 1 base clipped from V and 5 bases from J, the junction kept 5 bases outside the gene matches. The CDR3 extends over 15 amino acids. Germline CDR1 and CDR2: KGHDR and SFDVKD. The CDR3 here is CATSDFSGRGETQYF. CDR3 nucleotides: TGTGCCACCAGTGATTTCAGCGGGAGAGGTGAGACCCAGTACTTC.

The CDR3 loop reads CASSFTSQGKEYF. The CDR3 nucleotides read TGTGCCAGCAGCTTCACATCCCAGGGGAAGGAGTACTTC. The gene calls are TRBV7-9 and TRBJ2-7, with D tentatively TRBD1 (6 bases). The V gene's germline CDR1 is SEHNR and CDR2 FQNEAQ (reference sequence). The CDR3 length is 13 residues. V shed 3 bases and J shed 11 bases, with 17 bases lying between them.

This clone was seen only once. Written as DNA, the CDR3 is TGTGCCAGCCTTGGGTTCCGGGATGAAAAACTGTTTTTT. This translates into CASLGFRDEKLFF. V gene TRBV2 combines with J gene TRBJ1-4; D ambiguous. The V end was cut by 8 bases, the J end by 6 bases, with 13 bases between. Germline loops: CDR1 SNHLY, CDR2 FYNNEI. The CDR3 contains 13 residues.

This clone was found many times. In DNA, the CDR3 is TGTGCCAGCAGCCGGGGACTCCCCGGGGGCTATGGCTACACCTTC. Translation gives CASSRGLPGGYGYTF. This chain joins TRBV28 and TRBJ1-2, with D tentatively TRBD1 (5 bases). The V end lost 6 bases, the J end lost 4 bases, and 18 bases lay between the germline ends. The V gene's germline CDR1 is MDHEN and CDR2 SYDVKM. The CDR3 is 15 amino acids.

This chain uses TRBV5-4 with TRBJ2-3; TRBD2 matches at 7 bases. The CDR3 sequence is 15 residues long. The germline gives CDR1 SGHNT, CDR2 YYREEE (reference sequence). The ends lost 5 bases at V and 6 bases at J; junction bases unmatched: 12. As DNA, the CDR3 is TGTGCCAGCAGATCGAAGGTAGCGGGCGGGGATACGCAGTATTTT. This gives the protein CASRSKVAGGDTQYF.

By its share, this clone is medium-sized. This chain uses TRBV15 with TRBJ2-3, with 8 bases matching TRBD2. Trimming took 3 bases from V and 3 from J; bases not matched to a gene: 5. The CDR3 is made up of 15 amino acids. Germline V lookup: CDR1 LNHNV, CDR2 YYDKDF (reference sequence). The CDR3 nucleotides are TGTGCCACCAGCAGCGGGAGGGTAAGGACAGATACGCAGTATTTT. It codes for CATSSGRVRTDTQYF.

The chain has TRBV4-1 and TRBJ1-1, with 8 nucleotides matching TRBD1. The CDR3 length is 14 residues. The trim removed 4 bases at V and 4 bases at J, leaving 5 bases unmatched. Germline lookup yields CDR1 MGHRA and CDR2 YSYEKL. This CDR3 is CASSLSDRGTEAFF. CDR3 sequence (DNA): TGCGCCAGCAGCCTATCTGACAGGGGCACTGAAGCTTTCTTT.

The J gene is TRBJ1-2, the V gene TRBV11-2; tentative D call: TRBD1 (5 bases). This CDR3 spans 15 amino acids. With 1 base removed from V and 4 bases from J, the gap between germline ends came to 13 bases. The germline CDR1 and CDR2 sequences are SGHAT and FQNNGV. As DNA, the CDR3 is TGTGCCAGCAGCTTAGGCGGTAGGGGAACCTATGGCTACACCTTC. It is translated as CASSLGGRGTYGYTF.

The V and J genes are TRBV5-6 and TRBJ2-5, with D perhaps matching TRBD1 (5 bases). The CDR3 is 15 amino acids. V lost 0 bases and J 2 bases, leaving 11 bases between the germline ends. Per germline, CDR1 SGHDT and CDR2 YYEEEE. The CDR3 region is CASSLVLGPQETQYF. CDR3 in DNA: TGTGCCAGCAGCTTGGTATTGGGGCCGCAAGAGACCCAGTACTTC.